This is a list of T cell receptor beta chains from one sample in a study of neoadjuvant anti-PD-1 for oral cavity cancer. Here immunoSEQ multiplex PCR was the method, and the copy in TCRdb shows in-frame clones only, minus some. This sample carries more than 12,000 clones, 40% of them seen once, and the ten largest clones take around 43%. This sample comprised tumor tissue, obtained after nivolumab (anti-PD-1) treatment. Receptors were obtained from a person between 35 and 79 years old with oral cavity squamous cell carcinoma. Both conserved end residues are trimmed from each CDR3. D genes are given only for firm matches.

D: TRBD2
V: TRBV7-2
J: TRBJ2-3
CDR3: ASSLRLAASTDTQY

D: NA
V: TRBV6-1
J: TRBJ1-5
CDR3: ASGSDGTKNKPQH

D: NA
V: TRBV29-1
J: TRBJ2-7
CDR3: SVDAHRGQGAYEQY

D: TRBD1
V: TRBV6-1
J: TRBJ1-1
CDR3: ASSSQGARTEAF

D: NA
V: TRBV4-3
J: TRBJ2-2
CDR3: ASSQDHGIGTGELF

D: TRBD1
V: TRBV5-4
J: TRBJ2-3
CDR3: ASRVGTGGDTQY

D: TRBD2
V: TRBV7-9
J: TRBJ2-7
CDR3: ASSLAGGSSYEQY

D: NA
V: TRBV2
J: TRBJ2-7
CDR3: ASSAAQGWSEQY

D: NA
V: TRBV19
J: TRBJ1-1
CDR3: ASSIGRNTEAF

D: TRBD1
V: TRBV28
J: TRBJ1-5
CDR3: ASSPRGGIGNQPQH

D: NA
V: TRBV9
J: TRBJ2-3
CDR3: ASSVAGASIRIGTQY

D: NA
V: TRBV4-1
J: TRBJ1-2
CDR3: ASSQSRGDSPGYT

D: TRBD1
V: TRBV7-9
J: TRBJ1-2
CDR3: ASSSTGADYGYT

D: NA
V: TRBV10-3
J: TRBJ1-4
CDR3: ASSYSSLGKLF